This entry lists 20 T cell receptor beta chains sequenced from one sample in a study of HIV-infected patients and healthy controls. All unsorted peripheral T cells were captured because whole blood was used without fractionation. Reverse transcription used around 540 ng RNA and constant-region primers for alpha and beta. Separate chain-specific third strand synthesis with multiplexing indices produced the alpha and beta libraries. TCRdb re-called the 5' RACE reads through MiXCR, storing one row per CDR3 protein. The table has 6,000 to 9,500 distinct CDR3 sequences, about 10% seen once; the top ten hold over 15%. The starting material was blood, obtained before antiretroviral therapy. The origin of the receptors is an adult with HIV infection.

Judged by abundance, this clonotype is medium-sized. This chain joins TRBV28 and TRBJ2-7; no definite D call. Germline CDR1 MDHEN, CDR2 SYDVKM. With 6 bases removed from V and 4 bases from J, the gap between germline ends came to 7 bases. The CDR3 runs 11 residues. CDR3 DNA: TGTGCCAGCAGCCTTCAGTACGAGCAGTACTTC. It is translated as CASSLQYEQYF.

This clonotype was recorded many times. The rearrangement uses TRBV27 and TRBJ1-1, with D possibly being TRBD1 (5 bases). This CDR3 spans 13 amino acids. V was clipped by 6 bases and J by 0 bases, with 8 bases between them. CDR1 and CDR2 from the germline V gene are MNHEY and SMNVEV (reference sequence). The CDR3 protein is CASRTDLNTEAFF. CDR3 DNA sequence: TGTGCCAGCAGGACAGATCTGAACACTGAAGCTTTCTTT.

This clonotype was counted only a few times. The V call is TRBV6-5, the J call TRBJ1-1, with TRBD1 as a possible D gene (5 bases). CDR3 length: 12 amino acids. The V gene's germline CDR1 is MNHEY and CDR2 SVGAGI. The V end was cut by 2 bases, the J end by 6 bases, with 7 bases between. CDR3 region: CASSYGGAEAFF. The CDR3 nucleotides are TGTGCCAGCAGTTACGGGGGGGCTGAAGCTTTCTTT.

This sequence joins TRBV5-6 and TRBJ1-2; D call uncertain. The CDR3 contains 15 residues. Trimming left V 0 bases short and J 3 bases short, with 12 bases between. Per germline, CDR1 SGHDT and CDR2 YYEEEE. As DNA, the CDR3 is TGTGCCAGCAGCTTGGTGCGACCCGAATACTATGGCTACACCTTC. Translating gives CASSLVRPEYYGYTF.

This clonotype showed up many times. The chain joins TRBV7-2 to TRBJ2-7; D is unresolved. The germline gives CDR1 SGHTA, CDR2 FQGNSA. The CDR3 sequence is 15 residues long. V gave up 6 bases and J gave up 1 base, with 16 bases separating them. The CDR3 nucleotides read TGTGCCAGCAGTCTCCTCAGGAGCTCTTCCTACGAGCAGTACTTC. Amino acids: CASSLLRSSSYEQYF.

This clonotype appeared many times. The genes are TRBV28 and TRBJ2-7, with TRBD2 identical over 7 bases. With 2 bases clipped from V and 4 bases from J, the junction kept 5 bases outside the gene matches. The germline CDR1 and CDR2 sequences are MDHEN and SYDVKM. This CDR3 is 14 amino acids long. CDR3 loop: CASSLIASGYEQYF. The CDR3 DNA reads as TGTGCCAGCAGTTTAATTGCTAGCGGTTACGAGCAGTACTTC.

This clonotype was seen many times. The chain combines TRBV3-1 with TRBJ2-7; D may be TRBD1 (6 bases). Germline values: CDR1 LGHDT, CDR2 YNNKEL (reference sequence). The CDR3 sequence is 14 residues long. V dropped 5 bases and J dropped 1 base, with 12 bases sitting between them. The CDR3 sequence is CASSVPGHSYEQYF. The CDR3 DNA sequence: TGTGCCAGCAGCGTTCCGGGACATTCCTACGAGCAGTACTTC.

In this sample, this clonotype turned up many times. This chain connects TRBV6-5 to TRBJ1-1; D not resolved. Trimming removed 2 bases at V and 0 bases at J, with 10 bases between. From germline, CDR1 is MNHEY and CDR2 SVGAGI. CDR3 length equals 15 residues. CDR3 coding DNA: TGTGCCAGCAGTTACGAGGGAGACATGAACACTGAAGCTTTCTTT. Its protein product is CASSYEGDMNTEAFF.

There are many counts of this clonotype. The chain has TRBV29-1 and TRBJ2-1; possibly TRBD2 for D (5 bases). The CDR3 loop spans 13 amino acids. With 4 bases removed from V and 7 bases from J, the gap between germline ends came to 14 bases. Germline V gene data show CDR1 as SQVTM and CDR2 as ANQGSEA. The CDR3 is CSVVAGIGNEQFF. CDR3 coding DNA: TGCAGCGTTGTGGCCGGGATTGGTAATGAGCAGTTCTTC.

This clonotype was recorded many times. The chain is built from TRBV29-1 and TRBJ2-1; the match to TRBD1 covers 9 bases. Germline V gene data show CDR1 as SQVTM and CDR2 as ANQGSEA. Trimming cost V 7 bases and J 16 bases; bases outside gene matches: 11. This CDR3 contains 11 residues. CDR3 loop: CSALTGGKRFF. The CDR3 DNA is TGCAGCGCCCTTACAGGGGGCAAACGATTCTTC.

This clonotype was detected ten times or more. The chain recombines TRBV30 with TRBJ1-1, with D perhaps matching TRBD1 (6 bases). Trimming took 5 bases from V and 5 from J, leaving 21 bases between them. This CDR3 is built from 15 residues. From germline, CDR1 is GTSNPN and CDR2 SVGIG (reference sequence). The CDR3, as DNA: TGTGCCTGGTACGTTCCCCTGGGGGGGCATACTGAAGCTTTCTTT. Translating gives CAWYVPLGGHTEAFF.

Ten or more counts support this clonotype. V is TRBV7-3 and J is TRBJ2-1; D possibly corresponds to TRBD2 (5 bases). This CDR3 contains 15 residues. Germline lookup yields CDR1 SGHTA and CDR2 FQGTGA. With 2 bases removed from V and 3 bases from J, the gap between germline ends came to 11 bases. The CDR3 DNA reads TGTGCCAGCAGCTTATCGAGGGCCAACTACAATGAGCAGTTCTTC. It codes for CASSLSRANYNEQFF.

There are many counts of this clonotype. The rearrangement joins TRBV29-1 to TRBJ2-1; D remains ambiguous. This CDR3 has 14 residues. The germline V gene encodes CDR1 SQVTM and CDR2 ANQGSEA. Trimming cost V 4 bases and J 9 bases, with 19 bases left between them. The CDR3, as DNA: TGCAGCGTTGCAGGCGCAGGTATTATCGGTGAGCAGTTCTTC. Amino acid sequence: CSVAGAGIIGEQFF.

In DNA, the CDR3 is TGTGCCAGCAGCGCAGGGGGAGAGCAGTACTTC. Translated, it gives CASSAGGEQYF. The V gene is TRBV27, the J gene TRBJ2-7, with 7 bases fitting TRBD1. After removal of 6 bases from V and 7 bases from J, the junction contained 3 bases not matched to a gene. The length of the CDR3 is 11 residues. Germline assignment: CDR1 MNHEY and CDR2 SMNVEV (reference sequence).

V and J are TRBV12-3 or TRBV12-4 and TRBJ1-1; 8 bases line up with TRBD1. The CDR3 extends over 14 amino acids. Trimming removed 7 bases from V and 4 bases from J; junction bases left unmatched: 8. This chain's CDR3 is CASTLQGVVTEAFF. CDR3 nucleotide sequence: TGTGCCAGCACCTTACAGGGGGTTGTCACTGAAGCTTTCTTT.

This clonotype has ten or more counts. The rearrangement joins TRBV12-3 or TRBV12-4 to TRBJ2-7, with D perhaps being TRBD1 or TRBD2 (7 bases each). The CDR3 is 13 residues long. V was clipped by 5 bases and J by 5 bases, with 13 bases between them. The CDR3: CASSATGRDEQYF. The DNA for the CDR3 is TGTGCCAGCAGTGCGACAGGGAGGGACGAGCAGTACTTC.

The rearrangement uses TRBV7-8 and TRBJ2-1, with unresolved D. The germline gives CDR1 SGHVS, CDR2 FQNEAQ. Trimming removed 5 bases at V and 6 bases at J, with 14 bases between. The CDR3 has 14 residues. The CDR3 nucleotides read TGTGCCAGCAGCCCAACCGCGCGAGTCAATGAGCAGTTCTTC. It is translated as CASSPTARVNEQFF.

By proportion, this clonotype is medium-sized. The rearrangement uses TRBV5-1 and TRBJ2-7; TRBD1 matches at 7 bases. CDR1 is SGHRS, CDR2 YFSETQ, per germline. The CDR3 extends over 14 amino acids. The junction had 9 bases not matched to a gene; V was cut back by 5 bases and J by 4 bases. The CDR3 sequence is CASSRGDSVYEQYF. DNA for the CDR3: TGCGCCAGCAGTAGAGGGGACAGCGTTTACGAGCAGTACTTC. The full variable domain, completed using reference TRBV5-1 and TRBJ2-7, is KAGVTQTPRYLIKTRGQQVTLSCSPISGHRSVSWYQQTPGQGLQFLFEYFSETQRNKGNFPGRFSGRQFSNSRSEMNVSTLELGDSALYLCASSRGDSVYEQYFGPGTRLTVT.

This clonotype counts as medium-sized. J is TRBJ2-3 and V is TRBV4-1; D is perhaps TRBD1 (6 bases). V was trimmed by 1 base and J by 0 bases, leaving 11 bases between them. The CDR3 contains 16 residues. Germline V gene sequence: CDR1 MGHRA, CDR2 YSYEKL. The DNA of the CDR3 is TGCGCCAGCAGCCAAGTGGGGACACCTAGCACAGATACGCAGTATTTT. It specifies CASSQVGTPSTDTQYF.

The chain couples TRBV19 to TRBJ2-4; D unclear. Germline CDR1 reads LNHDA; CDR2 reads SQIVND (reference sequence). This CDR3 has 13 amino acids. V shed 10 bases and J shed 0 bases, with 10 bases lying between them. The CDR3 here is CATAGLAKNIQYF. DNA for the CDR3: TGTGCCACTGCAGGTCTAGCCAAAAACATTCAGTACTTC.